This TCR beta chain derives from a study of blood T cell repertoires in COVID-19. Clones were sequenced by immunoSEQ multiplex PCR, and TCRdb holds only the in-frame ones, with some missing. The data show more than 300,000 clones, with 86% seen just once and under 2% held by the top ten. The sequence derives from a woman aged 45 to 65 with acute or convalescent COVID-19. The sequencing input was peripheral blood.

The CDR3 DNA sequence: TGTGCCAGCAGCTTAGAGACAGACAAGGGCTACACCTTC. Amino acids: CASSLETDKGYTF. V is TRBV7-2 and J is TRBJ1-2, with D perhaps TRBD1 (5 bases). This CDR3 contains 13 residues. The V end was cut by 1 base, the J end by 8 bases, with 11 bases between. Per germline, CDR1 SGHTA and CDR2 FQGNSA.